Listed below are T cell receptor beta chains from one sample, sequenced in a study of T cells in Graves' hyperthyroidism and ophthalmopathy. MiXCR, applied by TCRdb to the multiplex PCR reads, yields one record per CDR3 protein. Counted here are about 500,000 distinct CDR3 sequences, 17% occurring once; the ten biggest clones make up 15% to 20%. Sequencing was carried out using blood. These receptors all stem from a woman aged 18-29 years with Graves' ophthalmopathy. Both conserved end residues are trimmed from each CDR3. D genes are given only for firm matches.

J gene | V gene | D gene | CDR3 protein
TRBJ2-7 | TRBV9 | TRBD2 | ASSVAGTSNEQY
TRBJ1-4 | TRBV20-1 | NA | SASAWNEKLF
TRBJ1-5 | TRBV30 | NA | AWSVGEYSNQPQH
TRBJ2-6 | TRBV7-9 | NA | ASSSFRSSGANVLT
TRBJ2-3 | TRBV4-2 | NA | ASSQELTDTQY
TRBJ2-3 | TRBV4-2 | TRBD1 | ATGQVGEDTQY
TRBJ1-1 | TRBV11-2 | TRBD1 | ASSLAPKGQAITEAF
TRBJ1-2 | TRBV28 | TRBD1 | ASRASGGDGYGYT
TRBJ1-5 | TRBV27 | TRBD1 | ASSPSPGQGAATQH
TRBJ1-2 | TRBV18 | TRBD1 | ASSIRTGDPYGYT
TRBJ2-3 | TRBV29-1 | TRBD2 | SAVAGGDTDTQY
TRBJ2-3 | TRBV28 | NA | ASSSQGGRTDTQY
TRBJ2-1 | TRBV20-1 | NA | SARERTTPEQF
TRBJ2-2 | TRBV4-1 | TRBD2 | ASSQDLRSRLAGGELF
TRBJ1-4 | TRBV4-3 | TRBD1 | ASSQGDSYDEKLF
TRBJ2-7 | TRBV7-2 | NA | ASSLEEGGAGGQY
TRBJ1-1 | TRBV20-1 | TRBD1 | SVKGANTEAF
TRBJ1-2 | TRBV27 | TRBD1 | ASSFQAGGAGYT
TRBJ1-3 | TRBV12-3/TRBV12-4 | NA | ASSARGVAGNTIY
TRBJ2-1 | TRBV19 | TRBD2 | ASSTQIRAGGQNEQF
TRBJ1-1 | TRBV15 | NA | ATSRDRTGFGQAF
TRBJ1-2 | TRBV2 | NA | ASRQTNYGYT
TRBJ2-2 | TRBV30 | NA | AWSVGANTGELF
TRBJ2-4 | TRBV10-3 | NA | AISDVDLGDKNIQY
TRBJ1-1 | TRBV4-1 | NA | ASSQEGTANTEAF
TRBJ2-3 | TRBV2 | NA | ASRRLASTDTQY
TRBJ1-1 | TRBV27 | NA | ASSYHSGIEAF
TRBJ1-4 | TRBV30 | NA | AWSVGATGEKLF
TRBJ2-7 | TRBV4-1 | NA | ASSPEHRLDEQY
TRBJ2-7 | TRBV3-1 | TRBD2 | ASSPGGGGEQY
TRBJ2-1 | TRBV20-1 | TRBD2 | SAETSGGLDEQF
TRBJ2-5 | TRBV6-1 | NA | ASSGVWSSGETQY
TRBJ2-7 | TRBV5-6 | NA | ASSSGTGGSGYEQY
TRBJ1-1 | TRBV5-1 | TRBD1 | ASSEGTGGQNTEAF
TRBJ1-2 | TRBV27 | NA | ASIKGPYGYT
TRBJ1-1 | TRBV4-1 | TRBD1 | ASSQVLTGGSEAF
TRBJ1-5 | TRBV5-1 | NA | ASSLAPRGQPQH
TRBJ2-1 | TRBV7-8 | NA | ASTVAGTQYNEQF
TRBJ2-7 | TRBV12-3/TRBV12-4 | NA | ASSLGSVDYEQY
TRBJ2-5 | TRBV24-1 | NA | ATSDLRVETQY
TRBJ2-1 | TRBV20-1 | TRBD1 | SAGRDRESYNEQF
TRBJ2-1 | TRBV28 | NA | ASSLPSDEQF
TRBJ2-2 | TRBV30 | NA | AWTGTGELF
TRBJ2-7 | TRBV24-1 | TRBD2 | ATSDSLGLVSSEQY
TRBJ2-1 | TRBV6-6 | TRBD2 | ASSLGLQAGVNEQF
TRBJ1-1 | TRBV15 | TRBD1 | ATDTGGRTEAF
TRBJ2-1 | TRBV11-1 | TRBD2 | ASSEEAGGFYNEQF
TRBJ1-6 | TRBV13 | NA | ASSLGIQGASPLH
TRBJ1-2 | TRBV7-2 | TRBD1 | ASSLSPGQPVYGYT
TRBJ2-1 | TRBV13 | TRBD2 | ASSFLLAGGGNEQF
TRBJ1-2 | TRBV10-3 | NA | AIRGGYGYT
TRBJ1-1 | TRBV16 | NA | ASSPRPLGRGQNTEAF
TRBJ2-7 | TRBV10-3 | NA | AISPRTAYEQY
TRBJ1-2 | TRBV7-2 | NA | ASSSTGRRYGYT
TRBJ2-3 | TRBV2 | TRBD2 | ASRGGLADTQY
TRBJ1-1 | TRBV20-1 | NA | STRVRTEAF
TRBJ1-5 | TRBV12-3/TRBV12-4 | NA | ASSLVSGDQPQH
TRBJ2-3 | TRBV6-2/TRBV6-3 | NA | ASRPPWGVGDTQY
TRBJ2-2 | TRBV19 | NA | ASSPPPGELF
TRBJ1-5 | TRBV3-1 | NA | ASSQDNSNQPQH